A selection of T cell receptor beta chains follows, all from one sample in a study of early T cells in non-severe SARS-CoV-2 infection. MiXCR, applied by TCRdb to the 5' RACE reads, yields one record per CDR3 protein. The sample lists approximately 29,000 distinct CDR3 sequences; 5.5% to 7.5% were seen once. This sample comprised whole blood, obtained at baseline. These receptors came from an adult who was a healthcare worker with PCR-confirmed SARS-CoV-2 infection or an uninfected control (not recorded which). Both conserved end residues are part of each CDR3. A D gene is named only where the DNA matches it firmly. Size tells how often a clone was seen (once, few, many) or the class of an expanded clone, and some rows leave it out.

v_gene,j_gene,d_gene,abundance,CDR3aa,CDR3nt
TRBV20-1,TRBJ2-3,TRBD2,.,CSARMREGTGDTQYF,TGCAGTGCTAGAATGCGGGAGGGCACTGGAGATACGCAGTATTTT
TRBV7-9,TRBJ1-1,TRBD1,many,CASSSQARTGRKAEAFF,TGTGCCAGCAGCTCCCAGGCCAGGACAGGGAGGAAGGCTGAAGCTTTCTTT
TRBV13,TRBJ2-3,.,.,CASSLVPADTQYF,TGTGCCAGCAGCTTAGTTCCGGCAGATACGCAGTATTTT
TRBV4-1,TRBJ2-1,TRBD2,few,CASSQGLAGGGEQFF,TGCGCCAGCAGCCAAGGACTAGCGGGAGGGGGTGAGCAGTTCTTC
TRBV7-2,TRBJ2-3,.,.,CASSQPAPRGQYF,TGTGCCAGCAGCCAACCGGCCCCGCGTGGGCAGTATTTT
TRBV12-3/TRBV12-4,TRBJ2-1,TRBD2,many,CASNQLAGGPDEQFF,TGTGCCAGCAATCAACTAGCGGGGGGACCGGATGAGCAGTTCTTC
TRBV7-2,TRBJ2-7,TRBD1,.,CASSTDRGYEQYF,TGTGCCAGCAGCACGGACAGGGGCTACGAGCAGTACTTC
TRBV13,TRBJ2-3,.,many,CASSMIKGYDTDTQYF,TGTGCCAGCAGCATGATTAAGGGTTACGACACAGATACGCAGTATTTT
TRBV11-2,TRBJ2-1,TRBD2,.,CASSLAAGGPYNEQFF,TGTGCCAGCAGCTTAGCAGCGGGAGGACCCTACAATGAGCAGTTCTTC
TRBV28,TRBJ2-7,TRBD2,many,CASSLWASGTDEQYF,TGTGCCAGCAGTTTATGGGCTAGCGGGACGGATGAGCAGTACTTC
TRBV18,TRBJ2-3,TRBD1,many,CASSTSDRPSTDTQYF,TGTGCCAGCTCCACCTCGGACAGGCCTAGCACAGATACGCAGTATTTT
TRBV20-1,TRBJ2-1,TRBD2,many,CSALKGLAGGLSSYNEQFF,TGCAGTGCTTTAAAAGGACTAGCGGGAGGCCTTAGCTCCTACAATGAGCAGTTCTTC
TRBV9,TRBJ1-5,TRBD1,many,CASSVVQGLADQPQHF,TGTGCCAGCAGCGTAGTACAGGGGCTCGCCGATCAGCCCCAGCATTTT
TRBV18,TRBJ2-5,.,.,CASSRLNSQETQYF,TGTGCCAGCTCACGTCTTAACAGTCAAGAGACCCAGTACTTC
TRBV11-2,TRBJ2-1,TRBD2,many,CASSLLAGGNEQFF,TGTGCCAGCAGCTTACTAGCGGGAGGCAATGAGCAGTTCTTC
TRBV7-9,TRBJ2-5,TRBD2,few,CASSSPGLAGGQETQYF,TGTGCCAGCAGCTCGCCGGGACTAGCGGGGGGGCAAGAGACCCAGTACTTC
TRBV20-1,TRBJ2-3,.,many,CSATQQGPDTQYF,TGCAGTGCGACACAACAGGGCCCAGATACGCAGTATTTT
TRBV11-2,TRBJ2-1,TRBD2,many,CASSFGFSDVAGGQNEQFF,TGTGCCAGCAGCTTTGGCTTTTCTGATGTGGCGGGAGGGCAGAATGAGCAGTTCTTC
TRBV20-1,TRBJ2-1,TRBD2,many,CSAPLSGKPEQFF,TGCAGTGCTCCCCTTAGCGGGAAACCGGAGCAGTTCTTC
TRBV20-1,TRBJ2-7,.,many,CSALLSSGEQYF,TGCAGTGCTCTTTTGAGCAGCGGCGAGCAGTACTTC
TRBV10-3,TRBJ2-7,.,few,CAISEDYEQYF,TGTGCCATCAGCGAGGACTACGAGCAGTACTTC
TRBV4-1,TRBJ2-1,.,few,CASSQYGGNEQFF,TGCGCCAGCAGCCAATATGGCGGCAATGAGCAGTTCTTC
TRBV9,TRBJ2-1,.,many,CASSSRQVAGLNEQFF,TGTGCCAGCAGCTCACGACAGGTAGCGGGTCTCAATGAGCAGTTCTTC
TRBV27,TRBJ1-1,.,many,CASSLYANTEAFF,TGTGCCAGCAGTTTATACGCAAACACTGAAGCTTTCTTT
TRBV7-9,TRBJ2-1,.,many,CASSLVSNEQFF,TGTGCCAGCAGCTTAGTTAGCAATGAGCAGTTCTTC
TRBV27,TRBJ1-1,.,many,CASSLGQNTEAFF,TGTGCCAGCAGTTTAGGGCAAAACACTGAAGCTTTCTTT
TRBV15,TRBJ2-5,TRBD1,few,CATSRDRDRVTQETQYF,TGTGCCACCAGCAGAGATAGGGACAGGGTTACGCAAGAGACCCAGTACTTC
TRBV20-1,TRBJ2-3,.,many,CSADGGSSTDTQYF,TGCAGTGCCGACGGCGGGTCTAGCACAGATACGCAGTATTTT
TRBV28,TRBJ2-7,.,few,CASSLFAGSPFGQYF,TGTGCCAGCAGTTTATTCGCTGGTTCCCCCTTTGGGCAGTACTTC
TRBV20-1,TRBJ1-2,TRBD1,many,CSARPPGQGSSGYTF,TGCAGTGCTAGACCCCCCGGACAGGGTTCTAGTGGCTACACCTTC
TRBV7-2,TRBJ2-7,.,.,CASSPRRPGEQYF,TGTGCCAGCAGCCCCCGAAGGCCCGGCGAGCAGTACTTC
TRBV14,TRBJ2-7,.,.,CASSQVGRGDYEQYF,TGTGCCAGCAGCCAAGTAGGCAGAGGAGACTACGAGCAGTACTTC
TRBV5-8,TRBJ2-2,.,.,CASSLYIGELFF,TGTGCCAGCAGCCTCTATATCGGGGAGCTGTTTTTT
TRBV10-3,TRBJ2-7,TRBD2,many,CAIRLREGSGEQYF,TGTGCCATCAGACTGCGGGAGGGATCGGGCGAGCAGTACTTC
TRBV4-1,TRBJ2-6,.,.,CASSQDQGRDAGANVLTF,TGCGCCAGCAGCCAAGATCAGGGCAGGGATGCTGGGGCCAACGTCCTGACTTTC
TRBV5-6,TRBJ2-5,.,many,CASSLNEETQYF,TGTGCCAGCAGCTTAAACGAAGAGACCCAGTACTTC
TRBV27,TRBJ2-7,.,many,CASSRRDGGYEQYF,TGTGCCAGCAGCCGACGGGACGGCGGCTACGAGCAGTACTTC
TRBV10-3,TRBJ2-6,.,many,CAITPGANVLTF,TGTGCCATCACGCCTGGGGCCAACGTCCTGACTTTC
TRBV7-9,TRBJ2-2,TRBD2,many,CASRTGTPGTSGYPNTGELFF,TGTGCCAGCAGAACCGGGACACCCGGGACTAGCGGATACCCGAACACCGGGGAGCTGTTTTTT
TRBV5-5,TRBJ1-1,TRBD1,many,CASSYRTGLNTEAFF,TGTGCCAGCAGCTACCGGACAGGCCTGAACACTGAAGCTTTCTTT
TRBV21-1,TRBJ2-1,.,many,CASSKEGGASGRSDEQFF,TGTGCCAGCAGCAAAGAAGGAGGGGCTAGCGGGAGATCTGATGAGCAGTTCTTC
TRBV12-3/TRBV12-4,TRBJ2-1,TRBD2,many,CASSPQGGFLNEQFF,TGTGCCAGCAGTCCCCAGGGAGGGTTCCTCAATGAGCAGTTCTTC
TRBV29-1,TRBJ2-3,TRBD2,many,CSVETSPDTQYF,TGCAGCGTTGAGACTAGCCCAGATACGCAGTATTTT
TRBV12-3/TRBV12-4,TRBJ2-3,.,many,CASTEGGGDTQYF,TGTGCCAGCACGGAAGGGGGTGGAGATACGCAGTATTTT
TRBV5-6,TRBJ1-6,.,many,CASGSYRDHSPLHF,TGTGCCAGCGGTTCGTACAGGGATCATTCACCCCTCCACTTT
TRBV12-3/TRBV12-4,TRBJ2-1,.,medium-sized,CASSSEGNEQFF,TGTGCCAGCAGTTCTGAGGGGAATGAGCAGTTCTTC
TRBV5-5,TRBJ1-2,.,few,CASSLDRPYGYTF,TGTGCCAGCAGCTTGGACAGGCCGTATGGCTACACCTTC
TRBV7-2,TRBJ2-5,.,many,CASSLVRGSQETQYF,TGTGCCAGCAGCTTAGTTAGGGGCTCCCAAGAGACCCAGTACTTC